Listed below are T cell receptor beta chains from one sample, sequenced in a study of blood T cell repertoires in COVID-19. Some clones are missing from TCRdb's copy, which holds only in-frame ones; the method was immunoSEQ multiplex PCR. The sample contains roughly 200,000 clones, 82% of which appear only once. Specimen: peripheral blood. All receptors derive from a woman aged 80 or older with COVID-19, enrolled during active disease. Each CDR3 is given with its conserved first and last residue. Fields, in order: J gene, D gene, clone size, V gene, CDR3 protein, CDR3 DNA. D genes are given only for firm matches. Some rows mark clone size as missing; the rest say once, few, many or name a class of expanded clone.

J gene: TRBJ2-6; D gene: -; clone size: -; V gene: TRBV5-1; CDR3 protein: CASSLVGGASGANVLTF; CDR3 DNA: TGCGCCAGCAGCTTGGTTGGGGGGGCGAGTGGGGCCAACGTCCTGACTTTC
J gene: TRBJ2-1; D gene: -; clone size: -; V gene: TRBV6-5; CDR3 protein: CASMRVANEQFF; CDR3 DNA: TGTGCCAGCATGAGGGTCGCCAATGAGCAGTTCTTC
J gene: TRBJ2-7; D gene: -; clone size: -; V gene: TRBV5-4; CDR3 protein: CASSTGTLSYEQYF; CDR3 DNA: TGTGCCAGCAGCACCGGGACTCTCTCCTACGAGCAGTACTTC
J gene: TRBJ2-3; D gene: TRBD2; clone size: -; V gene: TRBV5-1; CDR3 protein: CASSTGTSGGYLGTDTQYF; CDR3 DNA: TGCGCCAGCAGCACTGGGACTAGCGGGGGGTATCTTGGCACAGATACGCAGTATTTT
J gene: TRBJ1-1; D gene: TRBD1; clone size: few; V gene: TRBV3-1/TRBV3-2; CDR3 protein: CASSPKIGGGSTEAFF; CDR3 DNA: TGTGCCAGCAGCCCCAAGATAGGAGGGGGCTCTACTGAAGCTTTCTTT
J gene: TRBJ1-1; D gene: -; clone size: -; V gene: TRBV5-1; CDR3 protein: CASSLDRMGSEAFF; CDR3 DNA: TGCGCCAGCAGCTTGGACCGTATGGGGAGTGAAGCTTTCTTT
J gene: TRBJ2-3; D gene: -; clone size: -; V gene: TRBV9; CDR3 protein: CASSPQYLSTDTQYF; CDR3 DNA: TGTGCCAGCAGCCCACAATATCTTAGCACAGATACGCAGTATTTT
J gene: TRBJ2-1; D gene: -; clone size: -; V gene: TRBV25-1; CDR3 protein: CASSGRGYNEQFF; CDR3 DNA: TGTGCCAGCAGCGGCAGGGGCTACAATGAGCAGTTCTTC
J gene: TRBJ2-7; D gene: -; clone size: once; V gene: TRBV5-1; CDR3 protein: CASSLISSSYEQYF; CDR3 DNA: TGCGCCAGCAGCTTGATCTCCTCTTCCTACGAGCAGTACTTC
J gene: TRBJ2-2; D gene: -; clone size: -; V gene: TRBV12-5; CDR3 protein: CASGLVSTGELFF; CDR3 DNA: TGTGCTAGTGGTTTGGTTAGCACCGGGGAGCTGTTTTTT
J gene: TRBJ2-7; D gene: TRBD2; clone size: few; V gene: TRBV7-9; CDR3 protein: CASSLEGLASYEQYF; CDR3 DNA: TGTGCCAGCAGCTTAGAAGGACTAGCCTCCTACGAGCAGTACTTC
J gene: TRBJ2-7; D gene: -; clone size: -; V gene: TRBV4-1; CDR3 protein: CASSQALSLTYEQYF; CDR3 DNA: TGCGCCAGCAGCCAAGCTCTCAGTTTAACCTACGAGCAGTACTTC
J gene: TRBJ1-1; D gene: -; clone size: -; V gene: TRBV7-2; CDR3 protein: CASSPQQGFTEAFF; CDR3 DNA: TGTGCCAGCAGCCCCCAGCAGGGTTTCACTGAAGCTTTCTTT
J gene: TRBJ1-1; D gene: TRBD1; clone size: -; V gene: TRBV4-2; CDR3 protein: CASSQAPGQGPPEAFF; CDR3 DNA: TGTGCCAGCAGCCAGGCTCCGGGACAGGGTCCTCCAGAAGCTTTCTTT
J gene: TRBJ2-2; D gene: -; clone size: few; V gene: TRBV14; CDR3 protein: CASSPIGAWSAGELFF; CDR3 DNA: TGTGCCAGCAGCCCAATAGGAGCGTGGAGCGCCGGGGAGCTGTTTTTT
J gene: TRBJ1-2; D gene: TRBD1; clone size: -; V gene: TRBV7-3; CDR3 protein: CASSTGGSGGYTF; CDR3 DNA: TGTGCCAGCAGCACAGGGGGATCTGGTGGCTACACCTTC
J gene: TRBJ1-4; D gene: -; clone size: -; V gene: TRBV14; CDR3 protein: CASSPPGGEKLFF; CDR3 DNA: TGTGCCAGCAGCCCGCCCGGCGGTGAAAAACTGTTTTTT
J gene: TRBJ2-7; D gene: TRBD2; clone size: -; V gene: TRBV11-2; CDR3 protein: CASSTRGLAGGEQYF; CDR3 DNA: TGTGCCAGCAGCACCCGGGGACTAGCGGGAGGCGAGCAGTACTTC
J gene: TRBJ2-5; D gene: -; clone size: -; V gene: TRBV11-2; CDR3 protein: CASSLLGETQYF; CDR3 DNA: TGTGCCAGCAGTCTACTAGGGGAGACCCAGTACTTC
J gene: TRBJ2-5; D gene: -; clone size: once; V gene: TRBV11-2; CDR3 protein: CASSLSQAQETQYF; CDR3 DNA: TGTGCCAGCAGCTTAAGTCAGGCCCAAGAGACCCAGTACTTC
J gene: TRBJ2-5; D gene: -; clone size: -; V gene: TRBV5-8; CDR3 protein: CASSLTQIQETQYF; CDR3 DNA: TGTGCCAGCAGCTTGACGCAGATCCAAGAGACCCAGTACTTC
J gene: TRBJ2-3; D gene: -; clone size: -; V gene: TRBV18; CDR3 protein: CASSPRDTPTDTQYF; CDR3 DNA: TGTGCCAGCTCACCGAGGGACACTCCGACAGATACGCAGTATTTT
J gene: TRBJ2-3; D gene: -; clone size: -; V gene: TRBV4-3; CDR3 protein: CASSVGGSTDTQYF; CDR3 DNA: TGCGCCAGCAGCGTCGGCGGGAGCACAGATACGCAGTATTTT
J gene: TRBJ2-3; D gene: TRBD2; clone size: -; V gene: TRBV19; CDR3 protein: CASSKGTSGLTDTQYF; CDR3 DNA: TGTGCCAGTAGTAAAGGGACTAGCGGCCTCACAGATACGCAGTATTTT
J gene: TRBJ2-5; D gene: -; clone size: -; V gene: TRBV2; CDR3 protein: CASREVAEKRATQYF; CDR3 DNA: TGTGCCAGCAGGGAGGTCGCCGAAAAGAGAGCGACCCAGTACTTC
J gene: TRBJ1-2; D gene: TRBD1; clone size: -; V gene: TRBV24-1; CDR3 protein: CATSPSPGQGGYGYTF; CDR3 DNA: TGTGCCACCAGCCCCAGCCCCGGACAGGGTGGATATGGCTACACCTTC
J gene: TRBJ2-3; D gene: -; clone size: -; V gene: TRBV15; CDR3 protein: CATSLGLDDTQYF; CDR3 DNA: TGTGCCACCAGCTTGGGACTCGACGATACGCAGTATTTT
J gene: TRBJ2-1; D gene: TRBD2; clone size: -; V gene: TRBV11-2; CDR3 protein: CASSLSGRGINEQFF; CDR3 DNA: TGTGCCAGCAGCCTTAGCGGGAGGGGGATCAATGAGCAGTTCTTC
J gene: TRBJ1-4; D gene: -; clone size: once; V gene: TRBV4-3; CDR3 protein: CASSQSRQANEKLFF; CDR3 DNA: TGCGCCAGCAGCCAAAGCCGACAGGCCAATGAAAAACTGTTTTTT
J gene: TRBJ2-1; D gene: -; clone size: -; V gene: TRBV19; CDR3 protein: CASSIRQFNEQFF; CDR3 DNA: TGTGCCAGTAGTATAAGACAGTTCAATGAGCAGTTCTTC
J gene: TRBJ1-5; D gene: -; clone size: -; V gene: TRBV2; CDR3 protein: CASSGQLNSNQPQHF; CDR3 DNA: TGTGCCAGCAGTGGCCAACTCAATAGCAATCAGCCCCAGCATTTT
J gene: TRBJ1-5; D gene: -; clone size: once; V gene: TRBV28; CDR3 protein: CASSQMTFSNQPQHF; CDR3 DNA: TGTGCCAGCAGTCAAATGACATTTAGCAATCAGCCCCAGCATTTT
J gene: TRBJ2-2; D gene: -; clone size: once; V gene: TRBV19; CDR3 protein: CASSLSQRRTTGELFF; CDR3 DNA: TGTGCCAGTAGTCTTTCCCAACGCAGGACTACCGGGGAGCTGTTTTTT
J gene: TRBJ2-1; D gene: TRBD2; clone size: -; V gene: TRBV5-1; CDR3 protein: CASSLWGGAYNEQFF; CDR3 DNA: TGCGCCAGCAGCTTGTGGGGAGGGGCCTACAATGAGCAGTTCTTC
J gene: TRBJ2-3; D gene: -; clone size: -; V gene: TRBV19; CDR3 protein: CASSIANGNTQYF; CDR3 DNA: TGTGCCAGTAGTATAGCGAACGGGAACACGCAGTATTTT
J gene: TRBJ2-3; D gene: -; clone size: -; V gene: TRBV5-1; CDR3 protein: CASSFTGENTDTQYF; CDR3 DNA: TGCGCCAGCAGCTTTACGGGAGAGAACACAGATACGCAGTATTTT
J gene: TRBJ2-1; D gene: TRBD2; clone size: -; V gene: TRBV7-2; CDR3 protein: CASSLRASGSGDEQFF; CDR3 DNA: TGTGCCAGCAGCTTACGGGCTAGCGGGAGCGGGGATGAGCAGTTCTTC
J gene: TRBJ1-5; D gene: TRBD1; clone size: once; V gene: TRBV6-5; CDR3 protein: CASTQGGVGQPQHF; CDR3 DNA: TGTGCCAGCACCCAGGGGGGCGTGGGTCAGCCCCAGCATTTT
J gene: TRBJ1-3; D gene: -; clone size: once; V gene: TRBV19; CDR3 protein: CASSRLAGVSFSGNTIYF; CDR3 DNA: TGTGCCAGTAGTCGGTTAGCAGGGGTATCCTTCTCTGGAAACACCATATATTTT
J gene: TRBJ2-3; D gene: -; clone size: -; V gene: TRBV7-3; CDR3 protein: CASSLRLASTDTQYF; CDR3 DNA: TGTGCCAGCAGCTTAAGGCTAGCATCCACAGATACGCAGTATTTT
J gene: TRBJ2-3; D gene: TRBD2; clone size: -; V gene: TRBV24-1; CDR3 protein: CATSEGGRADTQYF; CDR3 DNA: TGTGCCACCAGTGAGGGCGGGAGGGCAGATACGCAGTATTTT
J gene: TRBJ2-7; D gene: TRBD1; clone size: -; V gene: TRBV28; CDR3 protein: CASSRGQGYEQYF; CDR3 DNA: TGTGCCAGCAGTAGGGGACAGGGTTACGAGCAGTACTTC